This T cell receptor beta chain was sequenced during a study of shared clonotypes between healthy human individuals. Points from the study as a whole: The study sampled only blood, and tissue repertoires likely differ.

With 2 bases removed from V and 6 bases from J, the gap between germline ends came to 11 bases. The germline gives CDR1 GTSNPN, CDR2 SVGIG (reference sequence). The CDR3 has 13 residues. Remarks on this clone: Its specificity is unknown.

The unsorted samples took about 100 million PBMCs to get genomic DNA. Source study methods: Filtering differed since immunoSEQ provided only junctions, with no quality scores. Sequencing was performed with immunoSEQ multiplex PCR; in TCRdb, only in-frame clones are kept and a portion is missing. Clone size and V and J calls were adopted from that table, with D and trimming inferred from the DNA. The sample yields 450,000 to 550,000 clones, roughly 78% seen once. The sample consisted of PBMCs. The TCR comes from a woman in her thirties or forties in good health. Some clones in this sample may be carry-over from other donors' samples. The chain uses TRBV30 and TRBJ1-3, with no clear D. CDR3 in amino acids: CAWSSSGENTIYF. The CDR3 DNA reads TGTGCCTGGAGTTCGTCAGGCGAAAACACCATATATTTT.